This T cell receptor (beta chain) was documented in a study of blood T cell repertoires in COVID-19. The assay was immunoSEQ multiplex PCR, and TCRdb's table has in-frame clones only and misses some. Among 35,000 to 45,000 clones listed, approximately 80% were seen once. Germline CDR1 reads SGHTA; CDR2 reads FQGNSA. The V gene lost 1 base and the J gene lost 1 base, with 13 bases spanning the gap. CDR3 length equals 16 residues. The TCR was taken from a man in his 70s with active or convalescent COVID-19. Sequencing input: peripheral blood. J is TRBJ1-1 and V is TRBV7-2; D remains unclear. CDR3 loop: CASSLDSSGTNTEAFF. CDR3 DNA sequence: TGTGCCAGCAGCTTAGATTCTTCAGGAACGAACACTGAAGCTTTCTTT.